These 12 T cell receptor beta chains were all obtained from the same sample, sequenced in a study of CD8 T cells in ankylosing spondylitis. TCRdb reprocessed the 5' RACE reads with MiXCR, giving one entry per CDR3 protein. This table has 25,000 to 35,000 distinct CDR3 sequences, 30% appearing once. The sequenced material came from synovial fluid, either unsorted or a sorted T cell fraction (not recorded which). The receptor set was obtained from a male donor with ankylosing spondylitis.

To note about this clonotype: The CDR3 end shows no conserved phenylalanine or tryptophan, and so a read error is likely. It is unclear where the CDR3 begins or ends on the DNA, so no DNA is shown, and the CDR3 is as TCRdb lists it. The chain couples TRBV12-3 or TRBV12-4 to TRBJ1-2; TRBD1, the table's D call, lacks a check against the DNA. The CDR3 contains 13 residues when both ends are counted. CDR3 sequence reads: CASSSTGVGGYTT.

CDR3 DNA: TGTGCCAGCAGCTTGATATATCGCAGGGAGGCCGGGGAGCTGTTTTTT. Translated, it gives CASSLIYRREAGELFF. The chain joins TRBV5-6 to TRBJ2-2, with D possibly TRBD2 on 6 matching bases. Germline lookup yields CDR1 SGHDT and CDR2 YYEEEE. The CDR3 extends over 16 amino acids. V lost 1 base to trimming and J lost 6 bases, with 16 bases between them.

As for this clonotype: Compared with germline, one end of the junction differs, possibly owing to a read error. V gene TRBV6-4 combines with J gene TRBJ2-1; D is uncertain. The CDR3 extends over 13 amino acids. Germline V CDR1 and CDR2: MRHNA, SNTAGT. In nucleotides, the CDR3 is TGTGCTAGCAGTGATAGCAGTTCCAATGAGCAGTTCTTC. Translated, it gives CASSDSSSNEQFF.

The rearrangement links TRBV12-3 or TRBV12-4 to TRBJ2-1; D may be TRBD2 (6 bases). CDR3 length: 16 amino acids. The V end lost 3 bases, the J end lost 7 bases, and 19 bases lay between the germline ends. The CDR3 bases are TGTGCCAGCAGTTTTGTTTCCGGGAGTATGTCGAATGAGCAGTTCTTC. Translating gives CASSFVSGSMSNEQFF.

The chain uses TRBV7-8 and TRBJ2-2; possibly TRBD1 for D (6 bases). The germline gives CDR1 SGHVS, CDR2 FQNEAQ. V was trimmed by 4 bases and J by 7 bases, leaving 13 bases between them. The CDR3 totals 14 residues. CDR3 nucleotides: TGTGCCAGCAGCTCTACAGGGTGGGGCGGGGAGCTGTTTTTT. Translated, it gives CASSSTGWGGELFF.

The rearrangement links TRBV10-2 to TRBJ2-1; TRBD1 matches 11 bases. CDR3 length: 18 amino acids. Trimming removed 3 bases from V and 7 bases from J; junction bases left unmatched: 14. The germline CDR1 and CDR2 sequences are WSHSY and SAAADI. The CDR3 is CASSDIRRTGGVRNEQFF. Written as DNA, the CDR3 is TGCGCCAGCAGTGATATCCGGAGGACAGGGGGCGTCAGGAATGAGCAGTTCTTC.

V gene TRBV4-1 combines with J gene TRBJ2-7; TRBD1 matches at 9 bases. Germline loops: CDR1 MGHRA, CDR2 YSYEKL. This CDR3 contains 14 residues. Trimming cost V 3 bases and J 2 bases; bases outside gene matches: 2. CDR3 region: CASSQGQGTYEQYV. As DNA, the CDR3 is TGCGCCAGCAGCCAGGGACAGGGTACCTACGAGCAGTACGTC.

This clonotype has just a few counts. This rearrangement joins TRBV5-1 to TRBJ1-1; D uncertain. Per germline, CDR1 SGHRS and CDR2 YFSETQ. Trimming left V 3 bases short and J 1 base short, with 13 bases between. There are 15 residues in the CDR3. As DNA, the CDR3 is TGCGCCAGCAGCTGGACGGCCAGCTGGAACACTGAAGCTTTCTTT. Its protein product is CASSWTASWNTEAFF. The variable domain in full, completed from reference TRBV5-1 and TRBJ1-1, reads KAGVTQTPRYLIKTRGQQVTLSCSPISGHRSVSWYQQTPGQGLQFLFEYFSETQRNKGNFPGRFSGRQFSNSRSEMNVSTLELGDSALYLCASSWTASWNTEAFFGQGTRLTVV.

This clonotype was observed a few times. The rearrangement joins TRBV15 to TRBJ1-1, with a possible D match to TRBD1 (5 bases). V was clipped by 4 bases and J by 4 bases, with 10 bases between them. The CDR3 spans 13 residues. Looked up from germline, CDR1 is LNHNV and CDR2 is YYDKDF (reference sequence). The CDR3 loop is CATSTKGSTEAFF. The CDR3 DNA reads as TGTGCCACCAGCACCAAGGGGAGCACTGAAGCTTTCTTT.

The V gene is TRBV19, the J gene TRBJ1-1; D possibly corresponds to TRBD1 (5 bases). Germline loops: CDR1 LNHDA, CDR2 SQIVND (reference sequence). The CDR3 is made up of 15 amino acids. Trimming left V 3 bases short and J 2 bases short, with 13 bases between. The CDR3 spells CASSIYGQGNTEAFF. CDR3 DNA sequence: TGTGCCAGTAGTATTTATGGGCAGGGAAACACTGAAGCTTTCTTT.

This clonotype occurred a few times. The chain is built from TRBV29-1 and TRBJ1-2; tentative D call: TRBD1 (6 bases). V was cut by 3 bases and J by 8 bases, with 13 bases left in between. Germline-derived CDR1 and CDR2 are SQVTM and ANQGSEA. The CDR3 covers 12 residues. CDR3 loop: CSVDAGAGGYTF. In DNA, the CDR3 is TGCAGCGTTGATGCGGGGGCGGGCGGCTACACCTTC.

The CDR3 is CASSIPSGDLANTEAFF. CDR3 DNA: TGTGCCAGCAGCATACCTTCAGGGGATCTCGCGAACACTGAAGCTTTCTTT. J is TRBJ1-1 and V is TRBV7-9; weak D call: TRBD1 (6 bases). Trimming removed 5 bases at V and 1 base at J, with 20 bases between. The germline gives CDR1 SEHNR, CDR2 FQNEAQ (reference sequence). CDR3 size: 17 residues.